Shown below are 25 T cell receptor beta chains from a single sample sequenced in a study of CD8+ T cells in alopecia areata. Isolated RNA was reverse transcribed into cDNA used as the sequencing template. The repertoire was sequenced with immunoSEQ multiplex PCR; TCRdb's copy has only in-frame clones and lacks some. The sample lists 110,000 or so clones, roughly three fifths occurring once. Noted treatment: oral pan-JAK inhibitor, 5-10 mg twice daily. The sequencing here drew on CD4+ T cells sorted from blood, taken at week 24, from a patient treated with tofacitinib. The receptors come from a human donor with alopecia areata.

This rearrangement joins TRBV25-1 to TRBJ1-2; D remains ambiguous. The germline CDR1 and CDR2 sequences are MGHDK and SYGVNS. The CDR3 is 14 residues long. Trimming stripped 3 bases from V and 3 bases from J, with 11 bases between. The CDR3 coding sequence is TGTGCCAGCAGTGACGAAGGGTATGACTATGGCTACACCTTC. Amino acid sequence: CASSDEGYDYGYTF.

The gene calls are TRBV30 and TRBJ1-4; 7 nucleotides agree with TRBD1. CDR3 length: 15 residues. The V and J ends lost 5 bases and 7 bases, in that order; junction bases with no gene match: 13. Germline V gives CDR1 GTSNPN, CDR2 SVGIG (reference sequence). The CDR3 sequence is CAWGTEKRLSEKLFF. CDR3 bases: TGTGCCTGGGGGACAGAGAAACGACTTAGTGAAAAACTGTTTTTT.

There are a few counts of this clone. CDR3 protein: CAWKEGVAPLHF. Here the CDR3 DNA reads TGTGCCTGGAAAGAGGGTGTGGCACCCCTCCACTTT. The gene calls are TRBV30 and TRBJ1-6, with D hard to call. CDR3 size: 12 residues. Germline V lookup: CDR1 GTSNPN, CDR2 SVGIG (reference sequence). The germline V and J ends were trimmed by 4 bases and 11 bases, with 12 bases remaining between them.

This chain uses TRBV4-1 with TRBJ2-5; no firm D call. The V gene's germline CDR1 is MGHRA and CDR2 YSYEKL. Deletions cut 3 bases from V and 3 bases from J, with 11 bases between. The CDR3 covers 14 residues. The CDR3 here is CASSHPAMKETQYF. As DNA, the CDR3 is TGCGCCAGCAGCCACCCCGCAATGAAAGAGACCCAGTACTTC.

Comments on this clone: The CDR3 ends on some other residue instead of the conserved phenylalanine or tryptophan, so this is likely a read error. Because the CDR3's place on the DNA is in doubt, the DNA is left out and the CDR3 is given as listed by TCRdb. The chain carries TRBV30 and TRBJ1-2; TRBD1 was called by the table and not checked on the DNA. Termini included, the CDR3 measures 12 amino acids. CDR1 and CDR2 from the germline V gene are GTSNPN and SVGIG (reference sequence). The CDR3 reads CAWTSRGGLSEL.

This rearrangement joins TRBV7-9 to TRBJ2-1; 7 positions match TRBD2. CDR3 length: 14 amino acids. V was clipped by 3 bases and J by 8 bases; unmatched bases: 7. Germline values: CDR1 SEHNR, CDR2 FQNEAQ (reference sequence). The CDR3: CASSLTGGDDEQFF. CDR3 bases: TGTGCCAGCAGCTTGACTGGGGGGGATGATGAGCAGTTCTTC.

The CDR3 DNA reads TGTGCCAGCAGCTTAACGACTAGCGGAAAGGAGTACTTC. As protein: CASSLTTSGKEYF. V usage is TRBV7-9 and J usage is TRBJ2-5; 9 bases align to TRBD2. This CDR3 has 13 amino acids. J gave up 12 bases and V 2 bases, and 7 bases lay outside the gene matches. Germline V gene lookup returns CDR1 SEHNR and CDR2 FQNEAQ (reference sequence).

The rearrangement links TRBV30 to TRBJ2-7; perhaps D is TRBD1 or TRBD2 (5 bases each). V lost 3 bases to trimming and J lost 1 base, with 16 bases between them. Germline loops: CDR1 GTSNPN, CDR2 SVGIG (reference sequence). The CDR3 spans 15 residues. CDR3 region: CAWRETGTASYEQYF. CDR3 nucleotide sequence: TGTGCCTGGAGGGAAACCGGGACCGCATCCTACGAGCAGTACTTC. The variable domain in full, with the rest retrieved from reference TRBV30 and TRBJ2-7, is SQTIHQWPATLVQPVGSPLSLECTVEGTSNPNLYWYRQAAGRGLQLLFYSVGIGQISSEVPQNLSASRPQDRQFILSSKKLLLSDSGFYLCAWRETGTASYEQYFGPGTRLTVT.

This clone has more than one count but fewer than ten. The chain couples TRBV28 to TRBJ1-2, with D unresolved. Germline V lookup: CDR1 MDHEN, CDR2 SYDVKM. V lost 5 bases to trimming and J lost 8 bases, with 18 bases between them. This CDR3 is 14 amino acids long. CDR3 DNA: TGTGCCAGCAGTCCCCCGAGGCCAGTAGGAGGCTACACCTTC. This sequence encodes CASSPPRPVGGYTF.

This clone was recorded a few times. The rearrangement joins TRBV2 to TRBJ2-1, with 7 bases aligning to TRBD2. The length of the CDR3 is 15 residues. With 5 bases clipped from V and 4 bases from J, the junction kept 8 bases outside the gene matches. The germline gives CDR1 SNHLY, CDR2 FYNNEI. CDR3 residues: CASSRDYPLYNEQFF. The CDR3, as DNA: TGTGCCAGCAGTCGGGACTACCCATTATACAATGAGCAGTTCTTC.

This chain joins TRBV6-5 and TRBJ2-4; D is uncertain. The V gene lost 10 bases and the J gene lost 7 bases, with 11 bases spanning the gap. This CDR3 spans 11 amino acids. Germline V gene lookup returns CDR1 MNHEY and CDR2 SVGAGI. The CDR3 is CATQTGNIQYF. For the CDR3, the DNA is TGTGCCACCCAAACTGGGAACATTCAGTACTTC.

The CDR3 nucleotides are TGTGCCAGTAGACCTCAGGGAGTGAACACTGAAGCTTTCTTT. As protein: CASRPQGVNTEAFF. V usage is TRBV19 and J usage is TRBJ1-1; maybe TRBD1 (5 bases). Per germline, CDR1 LNHDA and CDR2 SQIVND (reference sequence). Trimming removed 6 bases from V and 0 bases from J, with 11 bases in between. The CDR3 is 14 residues long.

The chain employs TRBV5-4 and TRBJ1-6; 7 bases match TRBD1. The J segment lost 13 bases and the V segment lost 7 bases, leaving 11 bases of the junction unmatched. From germline, CDR1 is SGHNT and CDR2 YYREEE (reference sequence). This CDR3 is 13 amino acids long. The CDR3 DNA sequence: TGTGCCAGCTTTAACAGGGACAGCTACCCCCTCCACTTT. As protein: CASFNRDSYPLHF.

The V and J genes are TRBV6-5 and TRBJ1-4, with no clear D. Trimming took off 4 bases at V and 0 bases at J, with 9 bases between the two ends. The CDR3 spans 15 residues. The germline gives CDR1 MNHEY, CDR2 SVGAGI. In nucleotides, the CDR3 is TGTGCCAGCAGTTCGTACAGTGCAACTAATGAAAAACTGTTTTTT. Amino acids: CASSSYSATNEKLFF.

This clone was found a few times. The V gene is TRBV10-3, the J gene TRBJ2-7; 9 bases are shared with TRBD1. The CDR3 length is 13 residues. In germline, CDR1 is ENHRY, CDR2 SYGVKD. J gave up 7 bases and V 10 bases, and 11 bases lay outside the gene matches. The CDR3 sequence is CATTGTGSTEQYF. CDR3 DNA sequence: TGTGCCACGACCGGGACAGGGTCTACGGAGCAGTACTTC.

This chain links TRBV4-1 with TRBJ1-2; no clear D. V dropped 7 bases and J dropped 2 bases, with 17 bases sitting between them. The CDR3 has 15 residues. Germline lookup yields CDR1 MGHRA and CDR2 YSYEKL. This CDR3 is CASNPQEGSNYGYTF. The CDR3 DNA sequence: TGCGCCAGCAACCCCCAGGAGGGATCAAACTATGGCTACACCTTC.

This sequence joins TRBV4-1 and TRBJ2-5; 11 positions match TRBD1. This CDR3 has 14 amino acids. J was trimmed by 5 bases and V by 4 bases; bases with no gene match: 3. Germline V gene data show CDR1 as MGHRA and CDR2 as YSYEKL. CDR3 sequence: CASSRTGGYETQYF. The CDR3 DNA sequence: TGCGCCAGCAGCCGGACAGGGGGCTATGAGACCCAGTACTTC.

The chain employs TRBV15 and TRBJ1-6; possibly TRBD1 for D (6 bases). This CDR3 is 15 amino acids long. Germline CDR1 reads LNHNV; CDR2 reads YYDKDF (reference sequence). V was shortened by 3 bases and J by 6 bases, with 12 bases between the two germline ends. The DNA for the CDR3 is TGTGCCACCAGCAGCAACAGGGTTTCTAATTCACCCCTCCACTTT. This sequence encodes CATSSNRVSNSPLHF.

As for this clone: Other DNA sequences in the sample encode the same CDR3. The chain joins TRBV5-1 to TRBJ1-1; D possibly corresponds to TRBD1 (6 bases). Germline V gene sequence: CDR1 SGHRS, CDR2 YFSETQ. The CDR3 totals 14 residues. Trimming took 7 bases from V and 0 from J, leaving 13 bases between them. CDR3 amino acids: CASSPGGLNTEAFF. CDR3 coding DNA: TGCGCCAGCTCCCCTGGGGGGCTGAACACTGAAGCTTTCTTT.

This clone has a handful of counts. The rearrangement links TRBV9 to TRBJ1-2; 8 nucleotides match TRBD1. V was clipped by 3 bases and J by 3 bases; unmatched bases: 1. The CDR3 runs 13 residues. CDR1 is SGDLS and CDR2 is YYNGEE in the germline V gene. The CDR3 nucleotides read TGTGCCAGCAGCGCACAGGGGGACTATGGCTACACCTTC. Its translation is CASSAQGDYGYTF.

The V call is TRBV11-2, the J call TRBJ2-3; the D is unclear. CDR1 is SGHAT and CDR2 is FQNNGV in the germline V gene. This CDR3 contains 13 residues. Trimming left V 1 base short and J 0 bases short, with 2 bases between. The CDR3 DNA reads as TGTGCCAGCAGCTTAGGCAGCACAGATACGCAGTATTTT. Translating it yields CASSLGSTDTQYF.

This clone turned up a few times. The chain employs TRBV27 and TRBJ2-7; 8 bases match TRBD1. This CDR3 has 12 residues. V lost 10 bases and J lost 6; bases outside the gene matches: 8. Germline CDR1 is MNHEY and CDR2 is SMNVEV (reference sequence). The chain's CDR3 is CANRTGFGEQYF. In nucleotides, the CDR3 is TGTGCCAACCGGACAGGGTTCGGCGAGCAGTACTTC.

The chain is built from TRBV29-1 and TRBJ1-2; a possible D gene is TRBD1 (6 bases). Per germline, CDR1 SQVTM and CDR2 ANQGSEA. The V gene lost 5 bases and the J gene lost 10 bases, with 26 bases spanning the gap. The CDR3 runs to 15 residues. This CDR3 is CSVQPSVGQGTYYTF. The CDR3 coding sequence is TGCAGCGTTCAACCCTCCGTTGGGCAGGGGACATACTACACCTTC.

Remarks on this clone: The sample contains more than one DNA sequence encoding this CDR3. The chain couples TRBV20-1 to TRBJ2-1, with D uncertain. Germline lookup yields CDR1 DFQATT and CDR2 SNEGSKA (reference sequence). Trimming took off 0 bases at V and 7 bases at J, with 1 base between the two ends. CDR3 length: 10 residues. The CDR3 bases are TGCAGTGCTAGAGATAATGAGCAGTTCTTC. It codes for CSARDNEQFF.

Details on this clone: The junction departs from the called germline gene at one end, perhaps through a read error. The V call is TRBV7-7, the J call TRBJ2-5; 10 nucleotides align to TRBD1. This CDR3 is 13 amino acids long. Per the germline V gene, CDR1 is SSHAT and CDR2 is FNYEAQ (reference sequence). The CDR3 nucleotides read TGTGCTAGCAGCCCGGACAGGGGGGGCCCCGCGGACTTC. This translates into CASSPDRGGPADF.